This T cell receptor beta chain was sequenced during a study of shared clonotypes between healthy human individuals (dated by TCRdb to about 2020). For context, the study as a whole: A couple of women and a few men aged 18 to 49 years were included in the cohort. For each donor, three plates each were used for CD4 naive and CD4 memory, two plates were used for CD8 naive, and one plate was used for CD8 memory. To estimate repertoire size and how much clonotype sharing occurs between individuals, the study deeply sequenced the blood TCR repertoires of about five healthy adults. Libraries were prepared and TCR repertoires were sequenced by different laboratories using diverse techniques, in order to increase sequencing depth and limit assay-specific biases. Each donor's leukapheresis produced roughly between roughly 0.85 and 10 billion PBMCs.

Using the deep immunoSEQ assay, multiplex PCR amplified TCR CDR3 regions from genomic DNA. Genomic DNA extracted from each cell subset was distributed evenly over all wells of several immunoSEQ 96-well plates, and each plate served as one replicate. Each replicate PCR for sorted subsets received about 0.2 ug genomic DNA, equal to about 30,000 T cell genomes. Purified libraries were measured with a Qubit 3.0 fluorometer, size-checked on a Bioanalyzer 2100, and measured again with the KAPA Library Quantification kit. Every immunoSEQ 96-well plate was sequenced on a dedicated single-read 150-cycle Illumina NextSeq 550 flow cell. In the original analysis: Because the immunoSEQ output held only junctional sequences and lacked quality scores, the filtering could not match the filtering applied to full-length reads. To assign V/J genes and CDR3, sequences were annotated against IMGT germline references using PyIR, a Python wrapper for IgBLAST v1.9. Reads were filtered out if the reads had weak V/J assignments (E-value above 1e-6), no CDR3, stop codons, out-of-frame junctions, or ambiguous translated residues. V3J clonotypes were defined as sequences sharing the same inferred V gene, J gene, and CDR3 amino acid sequence. Percentage overlap between repertoires was calculated by dividing the number of shared unique clonotypes by the size of the smaller repertoire. Richness of each repertoire was evaluated using RTK rarefaction, the Chao1 estimator, and Recon v2.1 estimates of unobserved clonotypes. For all TCRbeta clonotypes obtained by the gDNA method from a few donors, generation probabilities were computed with OLGA. TCRdb limited this immuneACCESS table to in-frame rearrangements with V and J called. A share of clones is missing; checked studies link under half to unresolved V genes, and the rest is unexplained. The V and J calls and clone size come from that table; D and trimming were worked out from the DNA. This sample gives roughly 1.5 million clones in total; nearly 99% of them show up just once. The top ten constitute around 0.45% of the sample.

On this clone itself: Its antigen remains undetermined. No per-base quality is available; no much larger clone lies one base away.

Study-wide conclusions, independent of this receptor: Naive subsets generally had larger estimated clonotype richness than memory subsets. Sampling was restricted to blood, and TCR repertoires in tissue are likely to differ from TCR repertoires in blood. Based on pairwise subsampling, the degree of clonotype sharing among donors was expected to be affected by sequencing depth. The small number of donors limited the genetic and exposure-history diversity represented. Across a handful of donors, around 5.4% of naive CD4, approximately 3.5% of naive CD8, approximately 2.5% of memory CD4, and approximately 0.4% of memory CD8 clonotypes were shared. Higher generation probabilities were observed for clonotypes shared by all four sorted-subset donors than for non-shared clonotypes. Even with the large sequencing depth, rarefaction of the sorted-subset datasets indicated that sequencing was incomplete.

Per the germline V gene, MNHEY is the CDR1 and SVGAGI is the CDR2. The junction carries 11 bases between V and J, which are trimmed by 6 bases and 6 bases respectively. The CDR3, cysteine through phenylalanine, is 12 amino acids long. The entry retains the CDR3 DNA only, 36 bases that are in frame from base 1. Donors were healthy HIV-negative adults with no recently reported acute infections or vaccinations. Every donor was a Caucasian adult residing in Nashville, Tennessee, USA. CD4+ T cells were enriched by magnetic negative selection, after which naive cells were positively selected on CD45RA and the negative fraction was taken as the memory subset. After blood collection by leukapheresis, PBMCs were isolated using Ficoll-Histopaque density gradient centrifugation and then cryopreserved in the vapor phase of liquid nitrogen. Analytical flow cytometry was used to check the purity and quantity of each magnetically sorted T cell population. Each sorted fraction had its genomic DNA isolated and then quantified by UV absorbance on a Nanodrop 2000c.

Sequencing used naive CD4+ T cells sorted from blood. This specimen's cell subset or site label, interpreted: CD45RA+ positively selected. This chain joins TRBV6-5 to TRBJ1-2, with no confident D gene call. The receptor was derived from a man aged 25 to 45 in good health. At the DNA level, the sequence is TGTGCCAGCAGCCGATCAGAGCATGGCTACACCTTC. Its coded protein is CASSRSEHGYTF.